This TCR beta chain was observed in a study of Graves' ophthalmopathy and Graves' hyperthyroidism. Overall study results and limits: Among thyroid clonotypes expanded above 0.001 frequency, most also appeared in blood.

The germline V gene encodes CDR1 LGHNT and CDR2 FRNRAP. CDR3 length: 12 residues. Trimming removed 7 bases at V and 7 bases at J, with 13 bases between. This clonotype came up a few times. Its antigen remains unknown. TCR beta CDR3 amplification used RNA transcripts. RT-PCR was first run with HTBI primers, then multiplex PCR in a second round. TCRdb ran MiXCR on the multiplex PCR reads and lists one entry per CDR3 protein. The sample carries 400,000 to 450,000 distinct CDR3 sequences, approximately 21% recorded once. The sample taken for sequencing was peripheral blood. The chain couples TRBV12-5 to TRBJ2-5, with D unresolved. This clonotype was sampled from a woman aged 18-35 years with stable Graves' hyperthyroidism. The CDR3 loop reads CASALPGLTQYF. CDR3 nucleotides: TGTGCTAGTGCCTTACCCGGGTTGACCCAGTACTTC.